The entry below gives a single TCR beta chain sequence along with its context. Its antigen is still unknown. These data are taken from a study of vaccination and CD4 T cells after COVID-19. Overall study: Across the group, participants received two doses of either BNT162b2 or mRNA-1273 vaccine. Diagnosis preceded the drawing of post-COVID samples by a median 101 days (range 35 to 161).

The Oncomine TCR Beta short-read assay was applied to DNA of cultured CD4+ T cells. TCRdb recomputed calls from the PCR reads with MiXCR, one row per CDR3 protein. The table includes some 20,000 distinct CDR3 sequences, 44% detected once. Specified treatment: approximately nine-day PBMC culture with coronavirus spike peptide pools or control peptides (ViraFEST assay). Positivity by PCR occurred from March to December 2020, a period that predated US Alpha, Beta and Delta variants. The CDR3 has 14 residues. Per germline, CDR1 SGHRS and CDR2 YFSETQ. The V and J ends lost 9 bases and 1 base, in that order; junction bases with no gene match: 6.

This specimen was CD4+ T cells from blood, cultured in vitro, taken before SARS-CoV-2 vaccination. The receptor's source is a human donor who had recovered from COVID-19. The chain couples TRBV5-1 to TRBJ2-2, with 7 bases fitting TRBD2. CDR3 bases: TGCGCCACGCGGACGGGGGGGAACACCGGGGAGCTGTTTTTT. This encodes CATRTGGNTGELFF.